This T cell receptor (beta chain) was identified during a study of T cell clonotyping in hematopoietic cell transplantation. Study-level information: Recipient samples before transplant were obtained post-cytoreduction.

Study observations and caveats: No sorting was done, leaving CD4 and CD8 contributions mixed. Higher Inverse Simpson Index values in graft donor and pretransplant recipient predicted broader posttransplant TCR diversity. Few recipient clonotypes overlapped donors; over 95% were de novo at given depth.

Germline CDR1 is SGHNT and CDR2 is YYREEE (reference sequence). This CDR3 spans 17 amino acids. Deletions cut 4 bases from V and 5 bases from J, with 21 bases between. This sample's time point: recipient sample about 28 days before transplant, after cytoreduction. TCRdb keeps only in-frame clones here, not all; method: immunoSEQ multiplex PCR. The sample has 5,000 to 7,000 clones, roughly 81% seen once; the top ten hold roughly 4.2%. Notes on this clone: No antigen is known for it.

The source is a man aged 60 to 69 with acute myeloid leukemia. Some clones in this sample may be carry-over from other donors' samples. This sequence joins TRBV5-4 and TRBJ2-2; maybe TRBD2 (7 bases). The sample consisted of peripheral blood mononuclear cells, taken before stem cell transplant. CDR3 protein: CASSAAIGGAGTGELFF. CDR3 DNA: TGTGCCAGCAGCGCCGCAATAGGGGGGGCAGGAACCGGGGAGCTGTTTTTT.